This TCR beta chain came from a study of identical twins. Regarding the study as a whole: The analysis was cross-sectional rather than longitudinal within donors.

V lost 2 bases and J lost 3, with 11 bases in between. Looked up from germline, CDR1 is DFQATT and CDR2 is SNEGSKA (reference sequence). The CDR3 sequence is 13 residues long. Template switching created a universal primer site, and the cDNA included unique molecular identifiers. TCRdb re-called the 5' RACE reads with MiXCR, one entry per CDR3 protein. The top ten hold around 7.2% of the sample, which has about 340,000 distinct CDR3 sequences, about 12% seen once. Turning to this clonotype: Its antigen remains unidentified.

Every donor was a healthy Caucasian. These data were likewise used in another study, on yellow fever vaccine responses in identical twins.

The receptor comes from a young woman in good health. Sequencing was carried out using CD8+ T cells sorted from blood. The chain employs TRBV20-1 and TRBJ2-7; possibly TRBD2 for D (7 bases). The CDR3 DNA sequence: TGCAGTGCTAGAAGGGAGGGGGTCTACGAGCAGTACTTC. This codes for CSARREGVYEQYF.